The text below deals with one TCR beta chain. This clone was picked up one time. The antigen it binds to is not known. Within one base of it there is no much larger clone, and no base qualities were kept. The sample comes from a study of blood T cell repertoires in COVID-19 (TCRdb year 2020). In the study overall: Samples from collaborators originated in the United States, Italy and Spain and spanned both the acute and convalescent phases of COVID-19. Sample metadata almost always included a de-identified subject ID, COVID-19 status, age in years and sex. The prospective study material was composed of cDNA or gDNA derived from T cells, B-cell-depleted T cells, or PBMCs. Subjects who had been exposed to COVID-19, were actively infected with it, or had recovered from it provided the deeply sampled blood TCRbeta repertoires that made up the dataset. The repertoires were made available in a free public database intended to serve as a resource for research on the immune response to SARS-CoV-2. The samples were drawn from two sources: the first 160 participants of the ongoing ImmuneRACE study, and 1,000 to 1,500 subjects contributed by 6 global collaborators. Where HLA class I and class II types were available, the types were taken from metadata supplied by the sample provider, not from assay-based typing.

Enrolling through a virtual design, the prospective study's participants ranged in age from roughly 18 to 89 years and lived across some 22 United States geographic areas. Cohort assignment in the prospective study relied on participant-reported clinical history from a screening survey and a study questionnaire. Recovered participants in ImmuneRACE Cohort 3 were defined as having two consecutive negative NP/OP PCR tests, clearance from a healthcare professional, or resolution of symptoms. Each participant in the prospective study had whole blood, serum and a nasopharyngeal or oropharyngeal swab collected by mobile phlebotomists. Participants in the prospective study had the option to provide additional blood draws and questionnaires over a roughly 2-month period. Before DNA extraction, blood samples from the prospective study were shipped at room temperature or frozen. The paper as a whole reports these results and caveats: The amount of clinical and demographic metadata varied by source and participant and was provided uncurated.

TCRbeta CDR3 regions were amplified from genomic DNA using the immunoSEQ Assay, a bias-controlled multiplex PCR. The authors processed their data as follows. Within the assay, amplification of reference gene primers was used to estimate how many nucleated cells each sample contained. To quantify the absolute abundance of each unique TCRbeta CDR3 rearrangement, sequence reads were collapsed and filtered. For each sample, productive Simpson clonality was calculated by taking the square root of Simpson's diversity index across productive rearrangements. TCRdb took over this immuneACCESS table, retaining in-frame rearrangements with V and J assigned. Such tables are incomplete; in checked studies, under half of the missing clones stem from an unresolved V gene, and the remainder is unexplained. The DNA was the basis for D and trimming; V, J and clone size are from that table. Counted in this sample were 250,000 to 300,000 clones; about nine tenths of them appeared once. The top ten hold around 1.7% of the sample.

The sequenced sample consisted of PBMCs or T cells enriched from blood (not recorded which). This TCR was recovered from a woman aged 40 to 50 who had recovered from COVID-19.

CDR3 loop: CSVDAPPGVDTQYF. The nucleotide sequence reads as follows: TGCAGCGTTGATGCGCCTCCCGGGGTAGATACGCAGTATTTT. The rearrangement combines TRBV29-1 with TRBJ2-3, with TRBD2 perhaps the D gene, on 5 matching bases. For CDR1 and CDR2, the germline V gene lists SQVTM and ANQGSEA. The CDR3, from cysteine to phenylalanine, totals 14 residues. The DNA shown is the 42-base CDR3, in frame from base 1. V loses 3 bases, J loses 5 bases, and the germline ends lie 15 bases apart.